Listed below are T cell receptor beta chains from one sample, sequenced in a study of T cell responses to AZD1222 COVID-19 vaccine. Profiling relied on immunoSEQ multiplex PCR, and the TCRdb table lists in-frame clones only, not all of them. This sample has 90,000 to 120,000 clones, with approximately 90% found just once. The sample consisted of peripheral blood, taken on day 0 of AZD1222 vaccination. The receptors shown here come from an adult in good health. The CDR3 runs from the conserved cysteine through the conserved F or W. The D gene is left open where the match is weak. Only some rows state a clone size, as once, few, many or a class for expanded clones.

D	V	J	size	DNA	CDR3
TRBD1	TRBV7-8	TRBJ1-6	NA	TGTGCCAGCAGACCCGACAGGGAAAGAATGAGTTCACCCCTCCACTTT	CASRPDRERMSSPLHF
TRBD1	TRBV27	TRBJ2-7	NA	TGTGCCAGCAGTTTGGGGACAGGCTCCTACGAGCAGTACTTC	CASSLGTGSYEQYF
NA	TRBV29-1	TRBJ1-2	NA	TGCAGCGTTGAGGGACGGGGTCCGAGGTATGGCTACACCTTC	CSVEGRGPRYGYTF
NA	TRBV5-1	TRBJ1-1	NA	TGCGCCAGCAGCGGGGGGCCGAACTTGAACACTGAAGCTTTCTTT	CASSGGPNLNTEAFF
NA	TRBV5-1	TRBJ1-1	NA	TGCGCCAGCAGCTTGCGAGACCGTCGGGACACTGAAGCTTTCTTT	CASSLRDRRDTEAFF
NA	TRBV14	TRBJ1-2	NA	TGTGCCATACTCCGGGGCAGGGGAAACGGCTACACCTTC	CAILRGRGNGYTF
TRBD1	TRBV5-1	TRBJ1-1	NA	TGCGCCAGCAGCGCGGGACAGGGGGCAAGTATGAACACTGAAGCTTTCTTT	CASSAGQGASMNTEAFF
TRBD2	TRBV6-2/TRBV6-3	TRBJ2-3	once	TGTGCCAGCAGTTGGGAAGTGACTAGCGGGCTCACAGATACGCAGTATTTT	CASSWEVTSGLTDTQYF
NA	TRBV4-1	TRBJ2-1	NA	TGCGCCAGCAGCCAAGAAGGAAGGTCTACGAATGAGCAGTTCTTC	CASSQEGRSTNEQFF
TRBD2	TRBV28	TRBJ2-2	NA	TGTGCCAGCAGTTTCCAGCGGGAGGGCCTATACGAGGCCGGGGAGCTGTTTTTT	CASSFQREGLYEAGELFF
NA	TRBV11-2	TRBJ1-1	NA	TGTGCCAGCAGCCGGGACACCTCGTACACTGAAGCTTTCTTT	CASSRDTSYTEAFF